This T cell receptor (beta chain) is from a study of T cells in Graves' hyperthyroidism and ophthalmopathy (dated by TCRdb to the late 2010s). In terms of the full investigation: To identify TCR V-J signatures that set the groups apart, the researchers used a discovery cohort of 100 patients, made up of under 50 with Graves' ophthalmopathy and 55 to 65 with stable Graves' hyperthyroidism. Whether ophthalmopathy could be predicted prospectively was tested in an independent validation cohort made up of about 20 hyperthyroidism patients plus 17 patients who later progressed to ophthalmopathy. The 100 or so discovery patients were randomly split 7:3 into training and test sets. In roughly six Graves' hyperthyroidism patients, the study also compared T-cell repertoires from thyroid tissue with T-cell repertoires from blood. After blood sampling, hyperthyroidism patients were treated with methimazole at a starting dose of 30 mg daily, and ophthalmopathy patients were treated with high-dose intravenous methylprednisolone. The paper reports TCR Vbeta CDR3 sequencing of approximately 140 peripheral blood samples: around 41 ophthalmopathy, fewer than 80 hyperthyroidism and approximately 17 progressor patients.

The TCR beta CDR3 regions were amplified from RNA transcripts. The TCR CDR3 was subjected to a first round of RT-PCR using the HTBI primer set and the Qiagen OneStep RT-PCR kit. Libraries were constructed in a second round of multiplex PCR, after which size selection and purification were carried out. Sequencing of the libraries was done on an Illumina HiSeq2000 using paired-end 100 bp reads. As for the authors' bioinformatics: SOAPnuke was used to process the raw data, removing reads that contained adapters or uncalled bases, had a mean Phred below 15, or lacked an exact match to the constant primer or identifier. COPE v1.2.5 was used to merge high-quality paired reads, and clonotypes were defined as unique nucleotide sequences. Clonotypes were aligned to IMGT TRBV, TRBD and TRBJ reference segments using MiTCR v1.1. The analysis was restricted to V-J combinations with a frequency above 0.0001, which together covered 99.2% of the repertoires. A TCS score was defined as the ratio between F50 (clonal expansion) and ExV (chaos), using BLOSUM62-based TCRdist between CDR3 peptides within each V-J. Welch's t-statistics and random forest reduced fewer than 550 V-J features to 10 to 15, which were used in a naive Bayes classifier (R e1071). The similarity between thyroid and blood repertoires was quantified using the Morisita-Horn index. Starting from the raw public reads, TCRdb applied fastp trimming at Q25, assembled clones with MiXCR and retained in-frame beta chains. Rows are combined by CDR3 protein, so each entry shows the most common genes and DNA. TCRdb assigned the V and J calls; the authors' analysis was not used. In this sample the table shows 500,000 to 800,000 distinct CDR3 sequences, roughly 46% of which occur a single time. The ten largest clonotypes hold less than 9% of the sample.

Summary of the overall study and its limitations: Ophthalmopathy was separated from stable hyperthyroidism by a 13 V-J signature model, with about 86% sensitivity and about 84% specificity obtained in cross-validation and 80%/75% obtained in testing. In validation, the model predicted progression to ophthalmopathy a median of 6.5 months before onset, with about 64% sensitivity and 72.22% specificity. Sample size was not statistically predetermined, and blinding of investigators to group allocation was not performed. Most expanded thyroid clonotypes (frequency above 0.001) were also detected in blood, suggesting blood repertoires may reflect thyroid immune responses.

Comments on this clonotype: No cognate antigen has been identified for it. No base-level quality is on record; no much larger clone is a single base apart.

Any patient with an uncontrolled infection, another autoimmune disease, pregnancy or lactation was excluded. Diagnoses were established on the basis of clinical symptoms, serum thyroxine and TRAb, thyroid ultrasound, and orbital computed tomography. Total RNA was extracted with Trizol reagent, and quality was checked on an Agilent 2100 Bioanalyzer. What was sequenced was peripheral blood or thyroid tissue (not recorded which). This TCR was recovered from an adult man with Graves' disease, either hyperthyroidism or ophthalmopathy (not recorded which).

The CDR3 amino acid sequence is: CSATRAGARYEQYF. The sequenced DNA: TGCAGTGCCACGAGGGCGGGGGCTAGGTACGAGCAGTACTTC. Recombination joined TRBV20-1 with TRBJ2-7, and possibly TRBD2, on 7 matching bases. The CDR3, from cysteine to phenylalanine, totals 14 residues. The retained sequence is limited to the CDR3, 42 bases, with the frame set at the first base. V is reduced by 6 bases and J by 4 bases, leaving a spacing of 19 bases between them. CDR1 is given as DFQATT and CDR2 as SNEGSKA, both from the germline V gene (reference sequence).